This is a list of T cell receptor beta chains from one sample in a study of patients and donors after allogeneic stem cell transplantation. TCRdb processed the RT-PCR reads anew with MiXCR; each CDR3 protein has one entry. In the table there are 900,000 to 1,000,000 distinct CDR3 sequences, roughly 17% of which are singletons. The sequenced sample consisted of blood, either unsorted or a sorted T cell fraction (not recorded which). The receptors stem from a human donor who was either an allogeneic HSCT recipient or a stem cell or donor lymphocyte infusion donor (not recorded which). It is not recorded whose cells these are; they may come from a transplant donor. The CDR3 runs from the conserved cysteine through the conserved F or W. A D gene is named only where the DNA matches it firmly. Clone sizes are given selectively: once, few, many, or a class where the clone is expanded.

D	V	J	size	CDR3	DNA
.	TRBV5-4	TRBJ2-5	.	CASSPRTANQETQYF	TGTGCCAGCAGCCCCCGGACAGCCAACCAAGAGACCCAGTACTTC
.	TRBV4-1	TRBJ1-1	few	CASSQVRRDAEAFF	TGCGCCAGCAGCCAAGTTCGGCGTGACGCTGAAGCTTTCTTT
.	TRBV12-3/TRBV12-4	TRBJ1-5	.	CASSSPDSPNQPQHF	TGTGCCAGCAGTTCCCCCGACAGTCCCAATCAGCCCCAGCATTTT
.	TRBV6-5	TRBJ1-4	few	CASSYLGIGEKLFF	TGTGCCAGCAGTTACTTGGGGATAGGTGAAAAACTGTTTTTT
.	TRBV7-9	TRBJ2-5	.	CASSLNRLARETQYF	TGTGCCAGCAGCTTAAATCGGCTAGCAAGGGAGACCCAGTACTTC
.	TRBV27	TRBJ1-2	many	CASKIGTAYGYTF	TGTGCCAGCAAAATCGGGACCGCCTATGGCTACACCTTC
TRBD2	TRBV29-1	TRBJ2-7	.	CSVEGLAGPTYEQYF	TGCAGCGTTGAGGGGCTAGCGGGGCCCACCTACGAGCAGTACTTC
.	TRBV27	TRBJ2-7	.	CASSLSPLTSFYEQYF	TGTGCCAGCAGCCTGTCCCCGTTGACTAGTTTCTACGAGCAGTACTTC
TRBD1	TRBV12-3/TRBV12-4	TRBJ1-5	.	CASTKDRVNQPQHF	TGTGCCAGCACCAAGGACAGGGTGAATCAGCCCCAGCATTTT
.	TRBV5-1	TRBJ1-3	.	CASSPAQDGNTIYF	TGCGCCAGCAGCCCGGCCCAGGATGGAAACACCATATATTTT
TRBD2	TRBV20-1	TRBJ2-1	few	CSASSLAGESYNEQFF	TGCAGTGCCTCCTCCCTAGCGGGAGAGTCCTACAATGAGCAGTTCTTC
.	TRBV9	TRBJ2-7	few	CASSVEDGGGYEQYF	TGTGCCAGCAGCGTAGAAGACGGGGGAGGCTACGAGCAGTACTTC
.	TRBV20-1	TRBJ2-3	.	CSARDRTGPSTQYF	TGCAGTGCTAGAGATAGGACGGGACCGAGTACGCAGTATTTT
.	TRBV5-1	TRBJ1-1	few	CASSPALTGTEAFF	TGCGCCAGCAGCCCGGCTTTAACAGGCACTGAAGCTTTCTTT
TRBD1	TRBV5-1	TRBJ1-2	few	CASSTGTGAYGYTF	TGCGCCAGCAGCACCGGGACAGGAGCCTATGGCTACACCTTC
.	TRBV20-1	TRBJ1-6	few	CSAIEPGVLNSPLHF	TGCAGTGCTATAGAACCAGGGGTACTTAATTCACCCCTCCACTTT
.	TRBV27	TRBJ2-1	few	CASDGTGFHEQFF	TGTGCCAGCGACGGTACAGGATTCCATGAGCAGTTCTTC
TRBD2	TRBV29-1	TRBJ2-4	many	CSVEAGTSDIQYF	TGCAGCGTTGAGGCCGGGACTAGCGACATTCAGTACTTC
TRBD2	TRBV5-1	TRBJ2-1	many	CASSLGLAGYNEQFF	TGTGCCAGCAGCTTAGGACTAGCGGGGTACAATGAGCAGTTCTTC
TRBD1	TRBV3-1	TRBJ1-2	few	CASSQRQGDGYTF	TGTGCCAGCAGCCAACGACAGGGTGATGGCTACACCTTC
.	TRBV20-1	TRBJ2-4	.	CSAGAMRVKNIQYF	TGCAGTGCTGGGGCGATGAGGGTCAAAAACATTCAGTACTTC
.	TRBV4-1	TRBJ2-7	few	CASSQEGLGGGYYEQYF	TGCGCCAGCAGCCAAGAGGGGTTGGGGGGTGGTTACTACGAGCAGTACTTC